This TCR beta chain comes out of a study of blood T cell repertoires in COVID-19. In the authors' workflow: Estimates of nucleated cell counts were drawn from the amplification of reference gene primers. The assay was immunoSEQ multiplex PCR, and TCRdb's table has in-frame clones only and misses some. Clone size and V and J calls were adopted from that table, with D and trimming inferred from the DNA. In the table there are about 81,000 clones, around 89% of which are singletons. Germline-derived CDR1 and CDR2 are MNHEY and SVGAGI. V was trimmed by 0 bases and J by 1 base, leaving 7 bases between them. The CDR3 covers 15 residues.

The source is a woman aged 50 to 60 with acute COVID-19. The material sequenced was PBMCs or T cells enriched from blood (not recorded which). The rearrangement joins TRBV6-5 to TRBJ1-5; D is unclear. The CDR3 sequence: CASSYSFRSNQPQHF. Here the CDR3 DNA reads TGTGCCAGCAGTTACTCGTTCAGGAGCAATCAGCCCCAGCATTTT.